This entry describes one TCR beta chain. The antigen remains unidentified. The assay was immunoSEQ multiplex PCR, and TCRdb's table has in-frame clones only and misses some. Of around 52,000 clones detected, about 90% appear once; the ten largest clones hold about 4.6%. This sample is part of a study of a mutant IDH1 vaccine in newly diagnosed glioma. About the study: The initiation of vaccination occurred 4-6 weeks after radiotherapy alone, or with temozolomide cycles. Mean patient age was approximately 40 years; approximately 62% were male and around 38% female. Study outcomes and limitations: It was 80% to 95% of patients that developed vaccine-induced immune responses.

Trimming stripped 2 bases from V and 8 bases from J, with 18 bases between. This CDR3 contains 16 residues. Germline CDR1 and CDR2: MNHEY and SVGAGI. Time point denoted: week 5, during vaccination. The content of each vaccine dose was 300 ug of mutant IDH1 20-mer peptide, and topical imiquimod accompanied it. Each astrocytoma in the donors was new, WHO grade 3 or 4, IDH1-mutant and ATRX-lost. V usage is TRBV6-5 and J usage is TRBJ1-4; a weak D match, TRBD1 (5 bases). The receptor was derived from a woman aged 40-49 years with glioma. This material consisted of PBMCs, taken from a glioma patient whose treatment included an IDH1 peptide vaccine. The CDR3 bases are TGTGCCAGCAGTTACCACCCGAGAGGTGGGGACGAAAAACTGTTTTTT. Translation: CASSYHPRGGDEKLFF.